This is a list of T cell receptor beta chains from one sample in a study of T cell responses to AZD1222 COVID-19 vaccine. Sequencing used immunoSEQ multiplex PCR; TCRdb keeps in-frame clones, though not all of them. The sample consists of roughly 120,000 clones, more than 70% of them appearing once. The source material was peripheral blood, sampled on day 0 of AZD1222 vaccination. Source of these receptors: an adult in good health. Each CDR3 is given with its conserved first and last residue. A D gene is named only where the DNA matches it firmly. Size tells how often a clone was seen (once, few, many) or the class of an expanded clone, and some rows leave it out.

V	J	D	size	CDR3	DNA
TRBV7-9	TRBJ2-3	TRBD2	-	CASSLLAGVAADTQYF	TGTGCCAGCAGCCTACTAGCGGGAGTAGCCGCAGATACGCAGTATTTT
TRBV6-6	TRBJ1-5	-	-	CASSSGARNQPQHF	TGTGCCAGCAGTTCAGGGGCTCGCAATCAGCCCCAGCATTTT
TRBV29-1	TRBJ2-1	-	-	CSVERVYNEQFF	TGCAGCGTTGAGAGGGTATACAATGAGCAGTTCTTC
TRBV19	TRBJ2-1	TRBD2	once	CASSTDPPLAGTYNEQFF	TGTGCCAGTAGTACCGACCCCCCTCTAGCGGGGACCTACAATGAGCAGTTCTTC
TRBV24-1	TRBJ2-2	TRBD2	-	CATSDWEGFYTGELFF	TGTGCCACCAGTGATTGGGAGGGGTTTTACACCGGGGAGCTGTTTTTT
TRBV6-6	TRBJ1-1	-	-	CASSYSNTEAFF	TGTGCCAGCAGTTACTCGAACACTGAAGCTTTCTTT
TRBV5-4	TRBJ1-1	TRBD1	-	CASSIDRGTEAFF	TGTGCCAGCAGCATCGACAGGGGCACTGAAGCTTTCTTT
TRBV29-1	TRBJ2-4	-	-	CSVGDSTDANIQYF	TGCAGCGTAGGGGACTCCACCGACGCGAACATTCAGTACTTC
TRBV7-2	TRBJ2-3	TRBD2	-	CASIARGGAATDTQYF	TGTGCCAGCATCGCTCGGGGGGGGGCCGCTACAGATACGCAGTATTTT
TRBV5-4	TRBJ1-2	-	-	CASSLGGQLGGYTF	TGTGCCAGCAGCTTGGGGGGTCAACTAGGAGGCTACACCTTC
TRBV3-1/TRBV3-2	TRBJ1-3	-	-	CASSQVGGNTIYF	TGTGCCAGCAGCCAAGTAGGTGGAAACACCATATATTTT
TRBV30	TRBJ1-2	-	-	CAWGTSSFSGYTF	TGTGCCTGGGGGACCTCTTCCTTTAGTGGCTACACCTTC
TRBV5-8	TRBJ2-1	-	-	CASRRGWVEQFF	TGTGCCAGCAGGAGGGGTTGGGTTGAGCAGTTCTTC
TRBV28	TRBJ1-5	-	-	CASKLWGDYSNQPQHF	TGTGCCAGCAAACTATGGGGGGACTATAGCAATCAGCCCCAGCATTTT
TRBV6-5	TRBJ2-1	-	-	CASSRAGEQFF	TGTGCCAGCAGCCGGGCGGGGGAGCAGTTCTTC
TRBV5-1	TRBJ2-3	TRBD2	once	CASSLTGTSGTDTQYF	TGCGCCAGCAGCTTAACCGGGACTAGCGGAACAGATACGCAGTATTTT
TRBV28	TRBJ2-3	-	-	CASSYRRSRPESTDTQYF	TGTGCCAGCAGTTACCGCCGTTCTCGACCCGAGAGCACAGATACGCAGTATTTT
TRBV7-2	TRBJ2-7	-	-	CASTRGPPPYEQYF	TGTGCCAGCACCCGCGGGCCACCACCCTACGAGCAGTACTTC
TRBV11-3	TRBJ2-3	TRBD1	-	CASSKGTGEPHTQYF	TGTGCCAGCAGCAAAGGGACAGGGGAACCACATACGCAGTATTTT
TRBV6-2/TRBV6-3	TRBJ2-7	-	-	CASSAISYEQYF	TGTGCCAGCAGTGCCATCTCCTACGAGCAGTACTTC
TRBV10-3	TRBJ2-6	TRBD1	-	CAISGTEGTASGANVLTF	TGTGCCATCAGTGGAACAGAGGGGACAGCGTCTGGGGCCAACGTCCTGACTTTC
TRBV19	TRBJ1-4	-	-	CASSADRDLTTNEKLFF	TGTGCCAGTAGTGCGGACCGGGACCTAACAACCAATGAAAAACTGTTTTTT
TRBV27	TRBJ1-6	-	-	CASWGAKGTKSPLHF	TGTGCCAGCTGGGGGGCTAAGGGGACAAAGTCACCCCTCCACTTT
TRBV6-5	TRBJ2-7	TRBD1	-	CASSKGQGDYEQYF	TGTGCCAGCAGCAAAGGACAGGGGGACTACGAGCAGTACTTC
TRBV6-5	TRBJ2-1	-	-	CASIRGNEQFF	TGTGCCAGCATAAGGGGGAATGAGCAGTTCTTC
TRBV12-1	TRBJ2-6	-	once	CASSSNRAGANVLTF	TGTGCCAGCAGCTCAAACAGGGCTGGGGCCAACGTCCTGACTTTC
TRBV2	TRBJ1-5	-	-	CASKVNFNQPQHF	TGTGCCAGCAAGGTCAATTTCAATCAGCCCCAGCATTTT
TRBV15	TRBJ2-4	-	-	CATSGFRTGNIQYF	TGTGCCACCAGCGGGTTCAGGACGGGAAACATTCAGTACTTC
TRBV3-1/TRBV3-2	TRBJ2-1	-	-	CASSPRPDNEQFF	TGTGCCAGCAGCCCGCGACCCGACAATGAGCAGTTCTTC
TRBV18	TRBJ2-7	TRBD1	-	CASSLGTGGEQYF	TGTGCCAGCTCTCTCGGGACAGGGGGTGAGCAGTACTTC
TRBV7-2	TRBJ1-5	-	-	CASSLRGQSGQPQHF	TGTGCCAGCAGCTTACGGGGACAATCTGGTCAGCCCCAGCATTTT
TRBV3-1/TRBV3-2	TRBJ2-7	-	few	CASSQDGTSGYEQYF	TGTGCCAGCAGCCAAGATGGGACGTCCGGTTACGAGCAGTACTTC
TRBV6-5	TRBJ1-2	-	-	CASSYTGARGYTF	TGTGCCAGCAGTTACACCGGGGCGCGTGGCTACACCTTC
TRBV7-2	TRBJ2-3	TRBD1	-	CASSFDRVSTDTQYF	TGTGCCAGCAGCTTTGACAGGGTCTCCACAGATACGCAGTATTTT
TRBV28	TRBJ2-1	TRBD2	-	CASSPAGRVLGNEQFF	TGTGCCAGCAGTCCGGCGGGGAGGGTTTTGGGCAATGAGCAGTTCTTC
TRBV27	TRBJ2-7	-	-	CASSFRSSSYEQYF	TGTGCCAGCAGTTTCAGGAGTAGCTCCTACGAGCAGTACTTC
TRBV20-1	TRBJ2-7	TRBD1	-	CSASDPGQGADEQYF	TGCAGTGCTAGTGATCCGGGACAGGGAGCCGACGAGCAGTACTTC
TRBV6-5	TRBJ1-6	-	-	CASSYKGTFNSPLHF	TGTGCCAGCAGTTACAAGGGGACCTTTAATTCACCCCTCCACTTT
TRBV5-4	TRBJ2-1	TRBD2	-	CASRSLAGGPLEQFF	TGTGCCAGCAGATCTCTAGCGGGAGGGCCCCTTGAGCAGTTCTTC
TRBV10-2	TRBJ2-3	TRBD2	-	CASRIAGGSDTQYF	TGCGCCAGCAGAATAGCGGGGGGGTCAGATACGCAGTATTTT
TRBV3-1/TRBV3-2	TRBJ1-6	-	-	CASSQAGTGNSPLHF	TGTGCCAGCAGCCAAGCTGGGACTGGTAATTCACCCCTCCACTTT
TRBV21-1	TRBJ1-4	-	-	CASSKGARWRAGKLFF	TGTGCCAGCAGCAAAGGCGCGAGATGGAGGGCCGGAAAACTGTTTTTT
TRBV27	TRBJ2-3	-	-	CASSFEGSPTQYF	TGTGCCAGCAGTTTCGAAGGTTCGCCTACGCAGTATTTT
TRBV7-9	TRBJ2-5	-	-	CASSAPRGVVWGETQYF	TGTGCCAGCAGCGCCCCGAGAGGGGTTGTTTGGGGCGAGACCCAGTACTTC
TRBV7-6	TRBJ1-2	-	-	CASSGPDPWNYGYTF	TGTGCCAGCAGCGGCCCTGACCCCTGGAACTATGGCTACACCTTC
TRBV2	TRBJ2-1	-	-	CASRIGATYNEQFF	TGTGCCAGCAGAATCGGAGCGACCTACAATGAGCAGTTCTTC
TRBV7-2	TRBJ2-1	TRBD1	-	CASSLADRGRVNQQFF	TGTGCCAGCAGCTTAGCGGACAGGGGTAGGGTCAATCAGCAGTTCTTC
TRBV12-3/TRBV12-4	TRBJ1-1	-	-	CASNQGPNTEAFF	TGTGCCAGCAATCAGGGCCCCAACACTGAAGCTTTCTTT
TRBV3-1/TRBV3-2	TRBJ1-3	-	-	CASSQVTDSGNTIYF	TGTGCCAGCAGCCAAGTAACAGACTCTGGAAACACCATATATTTT
TRBV20-1	TRBJ2-7	-	-	CSASWTAKNEQYF	TGCAGTGCTAGTTGGACAGCTAAAAACGAGCAGTACTTC
TRBV28	TRBJ1-1	-	few	CASSTPWSVLNTEAFF	TGTGCCAGCAGTACCCCGTGGAGTGTTCTGAACACTGAAGCTTTCTTT
TRBV13	TRBJ2-3	-	-	CASSPAVSVSIDTQYF	TGTGCCAGCAGCCCAGCTGTGTCAGTTTCGATAGATACGCAGTATTTT
TRBV6-5	TRBJ1-6	-	-	CASNPLQGGNSPLHF	TGTGCCAGCAACCCTTTACAGGGAGGCAACTCACCCCTCCACTTT
TRBV3-1/TRBV3-2	TRBJ1-1	-	-	CASSQESGEAFF	TGTGCCAGCAGCCAAGAATCAGGTGAAGCTTTCTTT
TRBV5-6	TRBJ1-2	TRBD1	-	CASSLLRTGENTF	TGTGCCAGCAGCTTGCTTAGGACAGGGGAAAACACCTTC
TRBV3-1/TRBV3-2	TRBJ1-4	-	-	CASSPATVGGEKLFF	TGTGCCAGCAGCCCCGCGACAGTCGGCGGAGAAAAACTGTTTTTT
TRBV28	TRBJ1-5	TRBD1	-	CASRPTGSQPQHF	TGTGCCAGCAGACCGACAGGGTCTCAGCCCCAGCATTTT
TRBV28	TRBJ2-1	-	-	CASREQGNEQFF	TGTGCCAGCAGGGAACAGGGAAATGAGCAGTTCTTC